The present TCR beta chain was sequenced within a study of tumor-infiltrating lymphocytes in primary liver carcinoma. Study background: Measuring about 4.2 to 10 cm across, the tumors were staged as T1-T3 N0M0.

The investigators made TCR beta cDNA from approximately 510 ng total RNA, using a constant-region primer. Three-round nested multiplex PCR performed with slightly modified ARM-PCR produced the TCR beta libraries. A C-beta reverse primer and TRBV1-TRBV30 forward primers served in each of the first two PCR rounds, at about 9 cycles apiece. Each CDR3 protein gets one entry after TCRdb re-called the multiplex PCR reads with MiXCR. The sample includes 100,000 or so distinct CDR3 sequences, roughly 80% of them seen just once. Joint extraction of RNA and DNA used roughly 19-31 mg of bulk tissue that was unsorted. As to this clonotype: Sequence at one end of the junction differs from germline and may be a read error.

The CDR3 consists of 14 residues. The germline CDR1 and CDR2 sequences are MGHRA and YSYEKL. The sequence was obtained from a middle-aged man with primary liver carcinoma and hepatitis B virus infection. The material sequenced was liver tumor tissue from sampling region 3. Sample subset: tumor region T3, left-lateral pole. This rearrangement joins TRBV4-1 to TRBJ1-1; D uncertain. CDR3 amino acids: CARSQGPREGEAFF. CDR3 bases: TGCGCCAGGAGCCAAGGCCCGCGTGAGGGTGAAGCTTTCTTT.